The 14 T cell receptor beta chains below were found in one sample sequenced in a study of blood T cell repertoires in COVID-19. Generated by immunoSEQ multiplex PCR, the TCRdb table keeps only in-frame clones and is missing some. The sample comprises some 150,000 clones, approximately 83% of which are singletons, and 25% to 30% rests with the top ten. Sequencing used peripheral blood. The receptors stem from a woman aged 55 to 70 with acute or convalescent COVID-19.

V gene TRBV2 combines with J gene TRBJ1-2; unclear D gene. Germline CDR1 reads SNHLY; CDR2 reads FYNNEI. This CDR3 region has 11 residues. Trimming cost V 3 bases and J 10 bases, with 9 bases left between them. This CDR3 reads CASSDRLYYTF. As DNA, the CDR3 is TGTGCCAGCAGTGACCGACTTTACTACACCTTC. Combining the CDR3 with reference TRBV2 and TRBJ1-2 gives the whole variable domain EPEVTQTPSHQVTQMGQEVILRCVPISNHLYFYWYRQILGQKVEFLVSFYNNEISEKSEIFDDQFSVERPDGSNFTLKIRSTKLEDSAMYFCASSDRLYYTFGSGTRLTVV.

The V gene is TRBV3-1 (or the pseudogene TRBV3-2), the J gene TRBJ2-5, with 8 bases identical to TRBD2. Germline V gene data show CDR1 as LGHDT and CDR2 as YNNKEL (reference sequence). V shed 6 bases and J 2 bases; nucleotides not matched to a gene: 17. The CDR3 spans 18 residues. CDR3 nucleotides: TGTGCCAGCAGGGCGGGACTAGTCGCCGTCTCGAGTCAAGAGACCCAGTACTTC. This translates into CASRAGLVAVSSQETQYF.

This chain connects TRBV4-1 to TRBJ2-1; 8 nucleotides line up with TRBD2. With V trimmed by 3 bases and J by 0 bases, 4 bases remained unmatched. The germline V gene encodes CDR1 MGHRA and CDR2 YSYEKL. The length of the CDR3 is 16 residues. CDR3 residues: CASSQASGFSYNEQFF. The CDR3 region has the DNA TGCGCCAGCAGCCAGGCTAGCGGGTTCTCCTACAATGAGCAGTTCTTC.

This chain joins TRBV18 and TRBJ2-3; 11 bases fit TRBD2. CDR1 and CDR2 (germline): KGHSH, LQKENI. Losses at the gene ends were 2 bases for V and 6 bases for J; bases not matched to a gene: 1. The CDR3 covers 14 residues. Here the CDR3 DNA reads TGTGCCAGCTCACCATCTAGCGGGGGGGATACGCAGTATTTT. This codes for CASSPSSGGDTQYF.

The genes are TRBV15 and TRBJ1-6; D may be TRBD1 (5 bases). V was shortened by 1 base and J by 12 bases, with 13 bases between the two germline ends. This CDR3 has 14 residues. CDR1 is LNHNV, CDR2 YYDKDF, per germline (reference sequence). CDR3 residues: CATSRVYGGEPLHF. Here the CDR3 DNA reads TGTGCCACCAGCAGAGTATATGGGGGGGAACCCCTCCACTTT.

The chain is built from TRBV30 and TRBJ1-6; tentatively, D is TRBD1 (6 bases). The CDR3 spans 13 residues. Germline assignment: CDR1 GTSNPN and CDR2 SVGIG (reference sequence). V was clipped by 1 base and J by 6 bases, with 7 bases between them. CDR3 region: CAWSGQVNSPLHF. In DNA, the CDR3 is TGTGCCTGGAGTGGACAGGTTAATTCACCCCTCCACTTT.

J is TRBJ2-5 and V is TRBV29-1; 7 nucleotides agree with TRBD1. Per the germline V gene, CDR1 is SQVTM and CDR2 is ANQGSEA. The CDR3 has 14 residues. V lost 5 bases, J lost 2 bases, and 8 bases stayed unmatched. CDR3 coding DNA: TGCAGCGTTTTCCCGGGACAGTCACAAGAGACCCAGTACTTC. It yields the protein CSVFPGQSQETQYF. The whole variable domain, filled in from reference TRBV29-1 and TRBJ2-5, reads SAVISQKPSRDICQRGTSLTIQCQVDSQVTMMFWYRQQPGQSLTLIATANQGSEATYESGFVIDKFPISRPNLTFSTLTVSNMSPEDSSIYLCSVFPGQSQETQYFGPGTRLLVL.

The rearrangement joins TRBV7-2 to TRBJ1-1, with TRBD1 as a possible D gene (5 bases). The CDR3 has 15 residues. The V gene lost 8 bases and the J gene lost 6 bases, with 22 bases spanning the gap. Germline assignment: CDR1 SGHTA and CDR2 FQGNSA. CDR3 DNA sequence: TGTGCCAGCCACCCTTGGTTGGTGGGAGGGGCTGAAGCTTTCTTT. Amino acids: CASHPWLVGGAEAFF.

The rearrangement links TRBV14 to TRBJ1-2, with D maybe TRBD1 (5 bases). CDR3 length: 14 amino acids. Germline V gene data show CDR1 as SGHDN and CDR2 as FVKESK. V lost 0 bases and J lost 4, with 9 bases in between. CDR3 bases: TGTGCCAGCAGCCAAGAACTGGGGGGCTATGGCTACACCTTC. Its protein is CASSQELGGYGYTF.

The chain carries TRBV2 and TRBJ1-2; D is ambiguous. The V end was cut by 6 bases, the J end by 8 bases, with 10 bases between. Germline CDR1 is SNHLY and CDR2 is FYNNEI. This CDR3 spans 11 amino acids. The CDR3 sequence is CASRLDGGYTF. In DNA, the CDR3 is TGTGCCAGCAGATTAGACGGGGGCTACACCTTC.

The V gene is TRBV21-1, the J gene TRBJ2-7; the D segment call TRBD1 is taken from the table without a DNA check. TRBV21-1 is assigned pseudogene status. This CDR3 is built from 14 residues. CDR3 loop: CASSNFLQGYEQYV. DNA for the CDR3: TGTGCCAGCAGCAACTTCCTACAGGGTTACGAGCAGTACGTC.

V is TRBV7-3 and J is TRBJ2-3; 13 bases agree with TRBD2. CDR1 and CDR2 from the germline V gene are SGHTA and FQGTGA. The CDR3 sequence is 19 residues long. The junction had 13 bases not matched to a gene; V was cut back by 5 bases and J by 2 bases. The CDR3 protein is CASSPRLAGGLLYTDTQYF. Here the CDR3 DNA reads TGTGCCAGCAGCCCGCGACTAGCGGGGGGCCTTTTATACACAGATACGCAGTATTTT.

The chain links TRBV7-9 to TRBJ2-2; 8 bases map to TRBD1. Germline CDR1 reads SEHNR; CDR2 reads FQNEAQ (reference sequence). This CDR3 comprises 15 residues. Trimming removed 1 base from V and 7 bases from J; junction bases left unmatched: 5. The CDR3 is CASSLEGTGGGELFF. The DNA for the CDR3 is TGTGCCAGCAGCTTAGAAGGGACAGGAGGCGGGGAGCTGTTTTTT.

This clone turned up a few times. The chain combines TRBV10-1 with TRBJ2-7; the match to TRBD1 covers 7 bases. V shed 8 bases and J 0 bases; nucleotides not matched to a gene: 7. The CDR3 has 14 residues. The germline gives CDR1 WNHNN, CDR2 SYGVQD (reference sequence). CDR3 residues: CASARDSSSYEQYF. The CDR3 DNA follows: TGCGCCAGCGCCCGGGACAGCAGCTCCTACGAGCAGTACTTC.